These 20 T cell receptor beta chains share one sample of origin, sequenced in a study of cytomegalovirus exposure and HLA in healthy donors. Profiling relied on immunoSEQ multiplex PCR, and the TCRdb table lists in-frame clones only, not all of them. The sample carries about 71,000 clones, approximately 94% recorded once. The source material was PBMCs. The source of these receptors is a woman aged 18 to 35 in good health and CMV-seronegative.

V gene TRBV6-1 combines with J gene TRBJ1-5; D remains unclear. The V and J ends lost 11 bases and 6 bases respectively, with 14 bases between them. The CDR3 has 12 amino acids. Germline V gene data show CDR1 as MNHNS and CDR2 as SASEGT. DNA of the CDR3: TGTGCCGGGCGACGGGAGGGTCAGCCCCAGCATTTT. This sequence encodes CAGRREGQPQHF.

The chain carries TRBV30 and TRBJ1-5; no reliable D call. CDR3 length equals 14 residues. Per germline, CDR1 GTSNPN and CDR2 SVGIG (reference sequence). V lost 5 bases, J lost 1 base, and 12 bases lay in between. In DNA form, the CDR3 reads TGTGCCTGGCGCCTTTCGGGGAGCAATCAGCCCCAGCATTTT. As protein: CAWRLSGSNQPQHF.

The chain combines TRBV11-2 with TRBJ2-1, with 9 positions matching TRBD1. The germline V gene has CDR1 SGHAT and CDR2 FQNNGV. The V gene end was trimmed by 1 base and the J gene end by 7 bases; junction bases not matched to a gene: 5. The CDR3 length is 15 residues. The CDR3 nucleotides read TGTGCCAGCAGCTTAGGATTGGGGACAGGGAATGAGCAGTTCTTC. This codes for CASSLGLGTGNEQFF.

This chain connects TRBV7-2 to TRBJ2-7, with TRBD2 identical over 7 bases. The CDR3 covers 15 residues. Germline values: CDR1 SGHTA, CDR2 FQGNSA. Trimming cost V 5 bases and J 0 bases; bases outside gene matches: 7. The CDR3 coding sequence is TGTGCCAGCAGCCGAGCGGGGTCCAGCTCCTACGAGCAGTACTTC. Translation: CASSRAGSSSYEQYF.

The rearrangement joins TRBV21-1 to TRBJ1-4. TRBV21-1 is listed as a pseudogene. This CDR3 is 15 amino acids long. DNA for the CDR3: TGTGCCAGCAAACCGGCGGGAGGGTCTAATGAAAAACTGTTTTTT. It translates to CASKPAGGSNEKLFF.

Turning to this clone: The junction and the germline gene differ at one end; a read error may be behind it. This chain uses TRBV11-2 with TRBJ2-7, with D maybe TRBD1 (5 bases). CDR1 and CDR2 (germline): SGHAT, FQNNGV. This CDR3 has 16 amino acids. CDR3 residues: CASSFGLGQGRNEQYF. CDR3 coding DNA: TGTGCTAGCAGCTTTGGTCTGGGGCAGGGAAGGAACGAGCAGTACTTC.

The CDR3 DNA reads TGTGCCAGCAGCCAACAGGGGGGTAACACCATATATTTT. Amino acids: CASSQQGGNTIYF. The rearrangement joins TRBV7-8 to TRBJ1-3, with 8 bases lining up with TRBD1. CDR3 length: 13 residues. J lost 7 bases, V lost 5 bases, and 4 bases had no gene match. Germline V gene sequence: CDR1 SGHVS, CDR2 FQNEAQ.

The DNA of the CDR3 is TGTGCCAGCAGCTTGGGAGTGATAGGAGCGGACCTCTACACCTTC. Amino acid sequence: CASSLGVIGADLYTF. This sequence joins TRBV7-9 and TRBJ1-2; D gene uncertain. Germline values: CDR1 SEHNR, CDR2 FQNEAQ (reference sequence). CDR3 length: 15 amino acids. The ends were cut back, 3 bases at V and 10 bases at J, with 21 bases in the middle.

The J gene is TRBJ2-3, the V gene TRBV7-8; tentative D call: TRBD1 (5 bases). The CDR3 extends over 17 amino acids. The V and J ends lost 0 bases and 3 bases respectively, with 16 bases between them. CDR1 and CDR2 from the germline V gene are SGHVS and FQNEAQ. The CDR3 here is CASSLAFRASKTDTQYF. CDR3 sequence (DNA): TGTGCCAGCAGCTTAGCATTCAGGGCGAGTAAGACAGATACGCAGTATTTT.

This chain uses TRBV5-5 with TRBJ1-5; 7 bases agree with TRBD1. The CDR3 is 16 amino acids. V trimming: 9 bases; J trimming: 3 bases; junction bases outside the gene matches: 15. Germline V gene lookup returns CDR1 SGHKS and CDR2 YYEKEE (reference sequence). The CDR3 region is CANPSMDRSNNQPQHF. CDR3 nucleotides: TGTGCCAACCCGTCAATGGACAGGTCAAACAATCAGCCCCAGCATTTT. Drawing the rest from reference TRBV5-5 and TRBJ1-5, the complete variable domain is DAGVTQSPTHLIKTRGQQVTLRCSPISGHKSVSWYQQVLGQGPQFIFQYYEKEERGRGNFPDRFSARQFPNYSSELNVNALLLGDSALYLCANPSMDRSNNQPQHFGDGTRLSIL.

This clone was counted between two and nine times. CDR3 region: CASSPERTGVVEKLFF. The CDR3 DNA reads as TGTGCCAGCAGCCCAGAACGGACAGGGGTGGTCGAAAAACTGTTTTTT. The chain joins TRBV7-2 to TRBJ1-4; 9 nucleotides line up with TRBD1. V lost 5 bases, J lost 8 bases, and 12 bases stayed unmatched. This CDR3 spans 16 amino acids. Germline-derived CDR1 and CDR2 are SGHTA and FQGNSA. Based on the CDR3 plus reference TRBV7-2 and TRBJ1-4, the full variable domain is GAGVSQSPSNKVTEKGKDVELRCDPISGHTALYWYRQSLGQGLEFLIYFQGNSAPDKSGLPSDRFSAERTGGSVSTLTIQRTQQEDSAVYLCASSPERTGVVEKLFFGSGTQLSVL.

This clone was picked up a small number of times. The chain is built from TRBV5-1 and TRBJ2-1; D is uncertain. The CDR3 is 13 amino acids. Per the germline V gene, CDR1 is SGHRS and CDR2 is YFSETQ. With 0 bases removed from V and 5 bases from J, the gap between germline ends came to 6 bases. The CDR3: CASSLVPDNEQFF. The CDR3 coding sequence is TGCGCCAGCAGCTTGGTCCCGGACAATGAGCAGTTCTTC.

The CDR3 protein is CASSPRLAGANTDTQYF. The CDR3 nucleotides read TGCGCCAGCAGCCCTAGACTAGCGGGGGCCAACACAGATACGCAGTATTTT. The chain is built from TRBV5-1 and TRBJ2-3; 12 bases align to TRBD2. The V gene's germline CDR1 is SGHRS and CDR2 YFSETQ. Unmatched junction bases numbered 8, after V lost 4 bases and J lost 2 bases. The CDR3 has 17 residues.

This clone is a singleton in its sample. The chain recombines TRBV7-9 with TRBJ1-1, with 7 bases that match TRBD1. From germline, CDR1 is SEHNR and CDR2 FQNEAQ (reference sequence). J was trimmed by 6 bases and V by 5 bases; bases with no gene match: 6. The CDR3 spans 13 residues. The CDR3, as DNA: TGTGCCAGCAGCCCTCTGGGACAGCCTGAAGCTTTCTTT. Translated: CASSPLGQPEAFF.

This clone has just a few counts. This chain uses TRBV4-2 with TRBJ2-1, with TRBD2 as a possible D gene (6 bases). CDR3 length: 13 residues. The germline V gene has CDR1 LGHNA and CDR2 YNFKEQ. V lost 1 base to trimming and J lost 9 bases, with 10 bases between them. CDR3 amino acids: CASSQARETEQFF. The DNA for the CDR3 is TGTGCCAGCAGCCAAGCCCGGGAGACTGAGCAGTTCTTC.

The chain joins TRBV4-2 to TRBJ2-1; the D is unclear. Trimming cost V 0 bases and J 4 bases, with 10 bases left between them. The CDR3 has 15 residues. CDR1 is LGHNA, CDR2 YNFKEQ, per germline. CDR3 amino acids: CASSQDREPYNEQFF. CDR3 sequence (DNA): TGTGCCAGCAGCCAAGATCGAGAGCCATACAATGAGCAGTTCTTC.

There are a few counts of this clone. The V call is TRBV6-5, the J call TRBJ2-1; 7 bases are a match to TRBD2. V shed 10 bases and J 7 bases; nucleotides not matched to a gene: 13. This CDR3 is built from 14 residues. CDR1 MNHEY and CDR2 SVGAGI come from the germline V gene. In DNA form, the CDR3 reads TGTGCCACCCTTCGGGACCTCGGGGGGAATGAGCAGTTCTTC. As protein: CATLRDLGGNEQFF.

This chain joins TRBV4-1 and TRBJ2-7, with TRBD2 matching 9 bases. V lost 0 bases, J lost 2 bases, and 2 bases stayed unmatched. Germline V gene lookup returns CDR1 MGHRA and CDR2 YSYEKL. CDR3 length: 15 residues. The CDR3 DNA is TGCGCCAGCAGCCAAGAGGCTAGCGGGACCTACGAGCAGTACTTC. The encoded protein is CASSQEASGTYEQYF.

The J gene is TRBJ2-7, the V gene TRBV5-4; D not certain. V shed 5 bases and J shed 3 bases, with 18 bases lying between them. Germline V CDR1 and CDR2: SGHNT, YYREEE (reference sequence). The CDR3 is 15 amino acids. The CDR3 bases are TGTGCCAGCAGTCATGGGCCCTACCGCCTCTACGAGCAGTACTTC. This gives the protein CASSHGPYRLYEQYF.

The rearrangement uses TRBV4-1 and TRBJ1-5, with 9 bases fitting TRBD1. CDR3 length: 15 residues. The V gene's germline CDR1 is MGHRA and CDR2 YSYEKL. The J segment lost 6 bases and the V segment lost 5 bases, leaving 8 bases of the junction unmatched. CDR3 nucleotide sequence: TGCGCCAGCAGCTCCTGGACAGGGGCGGTTCAGCCCCAGCATTTT. Translation: CASSSWTGAVQPQHF.